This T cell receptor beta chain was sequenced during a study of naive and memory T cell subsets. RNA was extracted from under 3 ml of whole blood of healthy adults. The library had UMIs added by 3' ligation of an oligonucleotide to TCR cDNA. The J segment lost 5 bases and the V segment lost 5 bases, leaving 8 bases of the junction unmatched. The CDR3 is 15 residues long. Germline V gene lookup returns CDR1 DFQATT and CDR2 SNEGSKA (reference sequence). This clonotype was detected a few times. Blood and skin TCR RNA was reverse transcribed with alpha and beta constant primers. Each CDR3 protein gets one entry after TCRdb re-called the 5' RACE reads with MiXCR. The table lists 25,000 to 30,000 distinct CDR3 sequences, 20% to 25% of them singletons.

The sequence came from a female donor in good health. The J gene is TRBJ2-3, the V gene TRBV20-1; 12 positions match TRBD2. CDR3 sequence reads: CSAPPSGGAEDTQYF. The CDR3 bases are TGCAGTGCTCCACCTAGCGGGGGGGCCGAAGATACGCAGTATTTT.